The subject of this entry is one T cell receptor beta chain. Antigen specificity is unknown. This specimen belongs to a study of T cells after yellow fever vaccination. Germline V gene data show CDR1 as MNHEY and CDR2 as SVGEGT. This CDR3 has 14 amino acids. V was clipped by 8 bases and J by 1 base, with 11 bases between them. TCRdb fed the 5' RACE reads into MiXCR, producing one record per CDR3 protein. Of roughly 180,000 distinct CDR3 sequences listed, about 6% are singletons. Broader study findings: Re-detected after boosting: most primary clones, around 96% of CD4 and about 90% of CD8. Clonotype sharing between CD4 and CD8 compartments was small.

This rearrangement joins TRBV6-2 or TRBV6-3 to TRBJ2-2; D remains ambiguous. The sequence was obtained from a man in his late teens or twenties who received the YFV17D yellow fever vaccine. The material sequenced was CD4+ T cells sorted from PBMCs, taken on the day of the first yellow fever vaccination. The CDR3 region is CASQPRQNTGELFF. CDR3 nucleotides: TGTGCCAGCCAACCGCGACAGAACACCGGGGAGCTGTTTTTT.